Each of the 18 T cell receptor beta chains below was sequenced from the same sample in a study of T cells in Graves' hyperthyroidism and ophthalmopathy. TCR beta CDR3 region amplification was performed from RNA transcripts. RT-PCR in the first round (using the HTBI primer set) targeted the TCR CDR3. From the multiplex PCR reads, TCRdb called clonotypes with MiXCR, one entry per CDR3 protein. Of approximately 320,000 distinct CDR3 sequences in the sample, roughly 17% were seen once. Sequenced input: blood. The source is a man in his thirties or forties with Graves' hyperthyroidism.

The CDR3 sequence is CASSVAQSWGASPEAFF. The DNA of the CDR3 is TGTGCCAGCAGCGTAGCTCAGTCTTGGGGAGCCTCACCCGAAGCTTTCTTT. The V call is TRBV9, the J call TRBJ1-1; no firm D call. Trimming removed 0 bases from V and 8 bases from J, with 23 bases in between. Germline values: CDR1 SGDLS, CDR2 YYNGEE. This CDR3 contains 17 residues.

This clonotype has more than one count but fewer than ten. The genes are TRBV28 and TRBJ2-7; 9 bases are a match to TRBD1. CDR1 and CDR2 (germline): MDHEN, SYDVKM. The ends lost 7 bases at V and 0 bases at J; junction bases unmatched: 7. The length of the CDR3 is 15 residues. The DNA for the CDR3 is TGTGCCAGCACCCGGACAGGGGCCGTCTCCTACGAGCAGTACTTC. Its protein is CASTRTGAVSYEQYF.

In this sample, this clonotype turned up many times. CDR3 protein: CSARVRAEASIYQETQYF. CDR3 nucleotide sequence: TGCAGTGCTAGAGTAAGGGCGGAAGCTTCAATATACCAAGAGACCCAGTACTTC. This chain connects TRBV20-1 to TRBJ2-5; D is undetermined. Trimming removed 1 base at V and 0 bases at J, with 21 bases between. CDR3 length: 18 residues. The germline CDR1 and CDR2 sequences are DFQATT and SNEGSKA (reference sequence).

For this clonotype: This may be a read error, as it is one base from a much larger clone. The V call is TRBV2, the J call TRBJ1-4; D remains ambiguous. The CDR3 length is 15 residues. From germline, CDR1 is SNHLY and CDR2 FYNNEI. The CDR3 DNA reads TGTGCCAGTCCCGTGAGGCGTCGGGTTGATGAAAAACTGGTTTTT. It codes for CASPVRRRVDEKLVF.

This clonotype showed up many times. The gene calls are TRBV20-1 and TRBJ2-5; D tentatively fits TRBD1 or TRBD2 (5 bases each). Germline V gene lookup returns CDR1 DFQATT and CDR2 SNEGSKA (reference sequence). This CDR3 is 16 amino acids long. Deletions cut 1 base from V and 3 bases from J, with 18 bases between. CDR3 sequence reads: CSARGTGTPREETQYF. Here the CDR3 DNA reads TGCAGTGCTAGAGGAACTGGGACCCCGAGGGAAGAGACCCAGTACTTC.

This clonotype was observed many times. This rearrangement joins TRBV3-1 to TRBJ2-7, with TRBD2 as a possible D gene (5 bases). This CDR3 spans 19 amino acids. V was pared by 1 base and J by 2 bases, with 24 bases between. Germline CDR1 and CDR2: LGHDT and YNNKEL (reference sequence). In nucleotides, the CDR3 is TGTGCCAGCAGCCAAGGTTCGTCGGGCGGACTCTACAGTCCCTACGAGCAGTACTTC. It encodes CASSQGSSGGLYSPYEQYF.

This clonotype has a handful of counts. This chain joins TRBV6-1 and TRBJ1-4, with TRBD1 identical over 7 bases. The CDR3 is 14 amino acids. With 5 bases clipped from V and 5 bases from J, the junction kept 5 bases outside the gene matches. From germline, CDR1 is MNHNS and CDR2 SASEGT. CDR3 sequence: CASSPGQQNEKLFF. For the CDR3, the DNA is TGTGCCAGCAGTCCGGGACAGCAAAATGAAAAACTGTTTTTT.

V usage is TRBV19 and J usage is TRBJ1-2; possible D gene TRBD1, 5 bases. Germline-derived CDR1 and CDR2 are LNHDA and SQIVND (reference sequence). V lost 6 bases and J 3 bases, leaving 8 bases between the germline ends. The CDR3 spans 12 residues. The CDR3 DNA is TGTGCCAGTAGAAAGGGGTACTATGGCTACACCTTC. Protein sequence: CASRKGYYGYTF. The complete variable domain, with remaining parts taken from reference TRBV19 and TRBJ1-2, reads DGGITQSPKYLFRKEGQNVTLSCEQNLNHDAMYWYRQDPGQGLRLIYYSQIVNDFQKGDIAEGYSVSREKKESFPLTVTSAQKNPTAFYLCASRKGYYGYTFGSGTRLTVV.

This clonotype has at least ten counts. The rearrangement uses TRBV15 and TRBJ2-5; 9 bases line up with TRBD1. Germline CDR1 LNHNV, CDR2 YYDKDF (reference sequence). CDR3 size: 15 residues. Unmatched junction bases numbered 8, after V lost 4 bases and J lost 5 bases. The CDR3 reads CATSTRTGVVETQYF. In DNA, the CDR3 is TGTGCCACCAGCACCAGGACAGGGGTCGTCGAGACCCAGTACTTC.

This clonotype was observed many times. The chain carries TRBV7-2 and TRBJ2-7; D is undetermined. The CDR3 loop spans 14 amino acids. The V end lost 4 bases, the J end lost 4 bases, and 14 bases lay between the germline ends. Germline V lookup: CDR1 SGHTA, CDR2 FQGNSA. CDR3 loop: CASSSGASPYEQYF. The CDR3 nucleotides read TGTGCCAGCAGCTCCGGAGCGAGCCCATACGAGCAGTACTTC.

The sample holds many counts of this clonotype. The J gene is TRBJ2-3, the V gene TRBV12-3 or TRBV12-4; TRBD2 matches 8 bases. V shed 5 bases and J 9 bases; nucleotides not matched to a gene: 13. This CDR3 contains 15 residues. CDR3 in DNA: TGTGCCAGCAGTCCCCTCGGGGGGGGCAGTCCGACGCAGTATTTT. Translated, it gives CASSPLGGGSPTQYF.

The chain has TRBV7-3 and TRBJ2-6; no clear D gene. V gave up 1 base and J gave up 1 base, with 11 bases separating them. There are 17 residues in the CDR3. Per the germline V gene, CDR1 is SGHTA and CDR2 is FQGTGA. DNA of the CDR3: TGTGCCAGCAGCTTAATGGGCCCCACGTCTGGGGCCAACGTCCTGACTTTC. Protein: CASSLMGPTSGANVLTF. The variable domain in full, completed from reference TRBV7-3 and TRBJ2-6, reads GAGVSQTPSNKVTEKGKYVELRCDPISGHTALYWYRQSLGQGPEFLIYFQGTGAADDSGLPNDRFFAVRPEGSVSTLKIQRTERGDSAVYLCASSLMGPTSGANVLTFGAGSRLTVL.

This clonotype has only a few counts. CDR3 DNA sequence: TGTGCCAGCAGCGCCTCCGGGACTAGCTTCTACGAGCAGTACTTC. Encoded protein: CASSASGTSFYEQYF. The chain couples TRBV9 to TRBJ2-7; 9 nucleotides agree with TRBD2. In germline, CDR1 is SGDLS, CDR2 YYNGEE. The CDR3 loop spans 15 amino acids. V dropped 3 bases and J dropped 3; count of bases not matched to a gene: 7.

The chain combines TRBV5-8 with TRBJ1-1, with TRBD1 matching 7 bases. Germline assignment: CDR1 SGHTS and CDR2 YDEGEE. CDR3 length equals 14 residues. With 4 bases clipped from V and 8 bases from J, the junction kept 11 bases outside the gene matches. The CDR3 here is CASSRTGTATEAFF. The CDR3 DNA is TGTGCCAGCAGCAGGACCGGGACAGCTACAGAAGCTTTCTTT.

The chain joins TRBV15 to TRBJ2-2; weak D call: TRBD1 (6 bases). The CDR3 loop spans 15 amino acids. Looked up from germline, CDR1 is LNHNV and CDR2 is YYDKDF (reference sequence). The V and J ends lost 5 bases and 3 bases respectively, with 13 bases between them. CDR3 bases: TGTGCCACCAGCCCGGACAGATCTTACACCGGGGAGCTGTTTTTT. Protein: CATSPDRSYTGELFF.

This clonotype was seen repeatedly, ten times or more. As DNA, the CDR3 is TGCAGTCCACGGGGACGGATGAACACTGAAGCTTTCTTT. This encodes CSPRGRMNTEAFF. The genes are TRBV20-1 and TRBJ1-1, with D possibly TRBD1 on 5 matching bases. This CDR3 has 13 amino acids. Germline loops: CDR1 DFQATT, CDR2 SNEGSKA (reference sequence). The ends were cut back, 8 bases at V and 0 bases at J, with 13 bases in the middle.

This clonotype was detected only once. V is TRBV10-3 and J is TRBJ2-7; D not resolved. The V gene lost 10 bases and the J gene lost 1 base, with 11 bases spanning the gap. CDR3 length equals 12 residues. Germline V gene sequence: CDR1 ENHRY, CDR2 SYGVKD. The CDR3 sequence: CATLDGSYEQYF. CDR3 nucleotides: TGTGCCACCTTGGACGGGTCCTACGAGCAGTACTTC.

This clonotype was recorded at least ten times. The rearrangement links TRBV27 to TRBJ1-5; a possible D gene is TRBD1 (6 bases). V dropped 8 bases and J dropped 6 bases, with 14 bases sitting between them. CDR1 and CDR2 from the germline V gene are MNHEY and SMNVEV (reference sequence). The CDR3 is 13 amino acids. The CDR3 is CASRPAGAQPQHF. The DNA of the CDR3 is TGTGCCAGCCGGCCGGCGGGGGCTCAGCCCCAGCATTTT.